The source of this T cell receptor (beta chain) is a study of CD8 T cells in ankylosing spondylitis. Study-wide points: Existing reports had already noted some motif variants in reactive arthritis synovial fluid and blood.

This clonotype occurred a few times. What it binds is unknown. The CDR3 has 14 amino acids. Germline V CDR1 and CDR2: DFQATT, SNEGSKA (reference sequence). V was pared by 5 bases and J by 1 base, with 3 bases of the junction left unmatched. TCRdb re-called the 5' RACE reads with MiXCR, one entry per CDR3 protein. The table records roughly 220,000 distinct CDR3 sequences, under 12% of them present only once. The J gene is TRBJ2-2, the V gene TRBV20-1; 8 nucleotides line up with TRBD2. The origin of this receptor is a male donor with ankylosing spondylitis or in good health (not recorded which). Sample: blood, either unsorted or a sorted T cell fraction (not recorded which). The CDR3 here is CSAGGGRNTGELFF. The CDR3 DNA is TGCAGTGCTGGCGGGGGGAGGAACACCGGGGAGCTGTTTTTT.